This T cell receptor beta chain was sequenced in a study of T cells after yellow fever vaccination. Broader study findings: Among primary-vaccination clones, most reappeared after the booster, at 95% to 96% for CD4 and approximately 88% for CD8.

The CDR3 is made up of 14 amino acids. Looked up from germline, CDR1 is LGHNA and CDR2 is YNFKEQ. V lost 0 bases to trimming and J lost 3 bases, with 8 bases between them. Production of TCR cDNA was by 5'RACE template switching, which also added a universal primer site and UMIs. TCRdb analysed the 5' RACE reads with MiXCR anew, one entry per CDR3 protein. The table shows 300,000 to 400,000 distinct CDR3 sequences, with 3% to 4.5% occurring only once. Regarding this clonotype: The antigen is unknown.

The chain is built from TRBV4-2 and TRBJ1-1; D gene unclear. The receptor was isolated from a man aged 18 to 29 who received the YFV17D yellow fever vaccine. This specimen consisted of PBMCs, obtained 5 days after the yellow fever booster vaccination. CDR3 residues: CASSQDRTYTEAFF. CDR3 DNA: TGTGCCAGCAGCCAAGACCGTACCTACACTGAAGCTTTCTTT.